One and the same sample provided the 23 T cell receptor beta chains below, sequenced in a study of shared clonotypes between healthy human individuals. The table came from immunoSEQ multiplex PCR; TCRdb's copy has only in-frame clones and leaves some out. The data show a few million clones, approximately 95% seen once. Material: naive CD4+ T cells from PBMCs. Subset noted: CD45RA+ positively selected. These receptors originate from a man younger than 35 in good health. Some clones in this sample may be carry-over from other donors' samples.

The rearrangement joins TRBV9 to TRBJ2-7; 7 bases map to TRBD2. CDR1 SGDLS and CDR2 YYNGEE come from the germline V gene. Trimming removed 4 bases from V and 3 bases from J; junction bases left unmatched: 10. CDR3 size: 15 residues. CDR3 sequence (DNA): TGTGCCAGCAGCTCTCCACACAGCGGGATCTACGAGCAGTACTTC. It codes for CASSSPHSGIYEQYF.

This chain uses TRBV20-1 with TRBJ2-7; D is perhaps TRBD2 (6 bases). CDR3 length equals 11 residues. Per the germline V gene, CDR1 is DFQATT and CDR2 is SNEGSKA (reference sequence). Trimming removed 6 bases at V and 1 base at J, with 7 bases between. The CDR3 DNA reads TGCAGTGCCGGGACTTCCTACGAGCAGTACTTC. This gives the protein CSAGTSYEQYF.

The chain employs TRBV18 and TRBJ2-5, with TRBD1 matching 8 bases. The trim removed 4 bases at V and 5 bases at J, leaving 21 bases unmatched. The germline V gene encodes CDR1 KGHSH and CDR2 LQKENI. This CDR3 is built from 19 residues. DNA of the CDR3: TGTGCCAGCTCACAACTAACAGCACTCGACAGGGGCGGTGGGGAGACCCAGTACTTC. It translates to CASSQLTALDRGGGETQYF.

This sequence joins TRBV6-5 and TRBJ1-1; D is perhaps TRBD1 (6 bases). CDR3 size: 15 residues. Trimming left V 7 bases short and J 1 base short, with 16 bases between. The germline CDR1 and CDR2 sequences are MNHEY and SVGAGI. The CDR3 nucleotides are TGTGCCAGCACCCCCCCGGGGGCTAGGAACACTGAAGCTTTCTTT. It encodes CASTPPGARNTEAFF.

This rearrangement joins TRBV7-2 to TRBJ2-5; the D gene is possibly TRBD2 (6 bases). This CDR3 spans 12 amino acids. The germline gives CDR1 SGHTA, CDR2 FQGNSA. V lost 5 bases to trimming and J lost 13 bases, with 17 bases between them. Here the CDR3 DNA reads TGTGCCAGCAGCGTACTGGGGGGTTCTTGGTACTTC. This translates into CASSVLGGSWYF.

The V and J genes are TRBV2 and TRBJ2-2; 12 bases line up with TRBD2. The CDR3 has 16 amino acids. The V and J ends lost 6 bases and 6 bases, in that order; junction bases with no gene match: 8. Germline V gives CDR1 SNHLY, CDR2 FYNNEI. In DNA form, the CDR3 reads TGTGCCAGCAGGCTGACTAGCGGGAGTTCGGCCGGGGAGCTGTTTTTT. Its translation is CASRLTSGSSAGELFF.

This chain connects TRBV11-1 to TRBJ2-1; 8 bases fit TRBD2. The CDR3 has 15 residues. Germline CDR1 SGHAT, CDR2 FQDESV (reference sequence). V lost 7 bases to trimming and J lost 8 bases; unmatched junction nucleotides: 13. For the CDR3, the DNA is TGTGCCAGCACCGGCCGGGGTAGCGGGATGGATGAGCAGTTCTTC. Translated: CASTGRGSGMDEQFF.

The chain carries TRBV7-6 and TRBJ2-5, with unresolved D. CDR3 length: 15 residues. In germline, CDR1 is SGHVS, CDR2 FNYEAQ. Trimming shortened V by 2 bases and J by 5 bases, and 15 bases separated the two germline ends. The chain's CDR3 is CASSLRWSPRETQYF. The CDR3 nucleotides read TGTGCCAGCAGCTTAAGATGGTCTCCGCGGGAGACCCAGTACTTC.

This clone was found once. The chain joins TRBV11-2 to TRBJ2-2; D gene uncertain. This CDR3 spans 15 amino acids. V dropped 4 bases and J dropped 4 bases, with 13 bases sitting between them. CDR1 SGHAT and CDR2 FQNNGV come from the germline V gene. CDR3 amino acids: CASSSTRSSTGELFF. In DNA, the CDR3 is TGTGCCAGCAGCTCGACTCGGTCGAGCACCGGGGAGCTGTTTTTT.

This chain uses TRBV5-4 with TRBJ2-7; D gene unclear. Deletions cut 0 bases from V and 10 bases from J, with 11 bases between. CDR1 and CDR2 (germline): SGHNT, YYREEE (reference sequence). The CDR3 totals 12 residues. The DNA of the CDR3 is TGTGCCAGCAGCTTGGCCTGGTCCAGACAGTACTTC. Residues: CASSLAWSRQYF.

V gene TRBV5-4 combines with J gene TRBJ1-2; 10 bases are shared with TRBD1. The CDR3 sequence is 14 residues long. CDR1 is SGHNT, CDR2 YYREEE, per germline (reference sequence). The V and J ends lost 4 bases and 4 bases, in that order; junction bases with no gene match: 4. The CDR3 loop reads CASSLGDRGYGYTF. In nucleotides, the CDR3 is TGTGCCAGCAGCCTAGGGGACAGGGGCTATGGCTACACCTTC.

The chain recombines TRBV23-1 with TRBJ1-5; D unresolved. TRBV23-1 has ORF status, its function being uncertain. CDR3 length equals 12 residues. V was shortened by 6 bases and J by 6 bases, with 9 bases between the two germline ends. CDR3 nucleotides: TGCGCCAGCAGGAAGGAGGGTCAGCCCCAGCATTTT. Its protein product is CASRKEGQPQHF.

The chain employs TRBV9 and TRBJ2-7; 8 bases align to TRBD2. This CDR3 has 16 amino acids. CDR1 is SGDLS and CDR2 is YYNGEE in the germline V gene. Trimming removed 3 bases from V and 7 bases from J; junction bases left unmatched: 15. DNA for the CDR3: TGTGCCAGCAGCGCCGAAGGACCGGGACTAGGGGGAGAGCAGTACTTC. Its translation is CASSAEGPGLGGEQYF. Drawing the rest from reference TRBV9 and TRBJ2-7, the complete variable domain is DSGVTQTPKHLITATGQRVTLRCSPRSGDLSVYWYQQSLDQGLQFLIQYYNGEERAKGNILERFSAQQFPDLHSELNLSSLELGDSALYFCASSAEGPGLGGEQYFGPGTRLTVT.

This rearrangement joins TRBV5-1 to TRBJ1-3; 8 bases fit TRBD1. Looked up from germline, CDR1 is SGHRS and CDR2 is YFSETQ. This CDR3 has 15 amino acids. After removal of 4 bases from V and 4 bases from J, the junction contained 7 bases not matched to a gene. In DNA form, the CDR3 reads TGCGCCAGCAGCACCCTGGACAGGGCGGGAAACACCATATATTTT. Translating gives CASSTLDRAGNTIYF.

With respect to this clone: The identical CDR3 is also encoded by other nucleotide sequences in the sample. The chain is built from TRBV18 and TRBJ2-5; D is uncertain. The CDR3 is made up of 12 amino acids. V was clipped by 3 bases and J by 5 bases, with 7 bases between them. The germline V gene has CDR1 KGHSH and CDR2 LQKENI. CDR3 coding DNA: TGTGCCAGCTCACCCCTAAGGGAGACCCAGTACTTC. Amino acid sequence: CASSPLRETQYF.

This clone was seen just once. The V gene is TRBV4-1, the J gene TRBJ2-7; TRBD2 matches at 13 bases. V gave up 3 bases and J gave up 4 bases; unmatched junction bases: 9. The CDR3 runs 17 residues. CDR1 is MGHRA, CDR2 YSYEKL, per germline. The CDR3 loop is CASSHGLAGAPLYEQYF. CDR3 DNA: TGCGCCAGCAGCCACGGACTAGCGGGAGCACCCTTATACGAGCAGTACTTC.

V usage is TRBV9 and J usage is TRBJ2-5; D is unclear. Germline V gene data show CDR1 as SGDLS and CDR2 as YYNGEE. Trimming removed 7 bases at V and 1 base at J, with 2 bases between. The CDR3 consists of 10 residues. CDR3 in DNA: TGTGCCAGCCCCCAAGAGACCCAGTACTTC. Encoded protein: CASPQETQYF.

This clone showed up just once. This rearrangement joins TRBV6-4 to TRBJ2-1; possibly TRBD2 for D (5 bases). Between the trimmed V and J ends, which lost 2 bases and 9 bases, there was a span of 14 bases. This CDR3 contains 14 residues. Looked up from germline, CDR1 is MRHNA and CDR2 is SNTAGT. CDR3 amino acids: CASSDEALASEQFF. As DNA, the CDR3 is TGTGCCAGCAGTGACGAGGCGCTAGCCAGTGAGCAGTTCTTC.

The rearrangement joins TRBV7-2 to TRBJ2-1; D tentatively reads TRBD1 or TRBD2 (5 bases each). CDR1 SGHTA and CDR2 FQGNSA come from the germline V gene. The CDR3 extends over 15 amino acids. The germline V and J ends were trimmed by 10 bases and 0 bases, with 16 bases remaining between them. CDR3 bases: TGTGCCACCCGCAGGGCGGGTAGCTCCTACAATGAGCAGTTCTTC. This sequence encodes CATRRAGSSYNEQFF.

The chain employs TRBV30 and TRBJ1-2, with D perhaps TRBD1 (5 bases). V was cut by 2 bases and J by 4 bases, with 17 bases left in between. The CDR3 loop spans 15 amino acids. Germline CDR1 and CDR2: GTSNPN and SVGIG (reference sequence). The CDR3, as DNA: TGTGCCTGGAGTAACCGGGGCCCTATGATCTATGGCTACACCTTC. Encoded protein: CAWSNRGPMIYGYTF.

This clone was observed a single time. This sequence joins TRBV7-8 and TRBJ1-3; a weak D match, TRBD1 (5 bases). V was shortened by 5 bases and J by 0 bases, with 14 bases between the two germline ends. Germline values: CDR1 SGHVS, CDR2 FQNEAQ. The CDR3 contains 16 residues. The CDR3 spells CASSLKRGLSGNTIYF. The CDR3 nucleotides read TGTGCCAGCAGCCTAAAAAGGGGCCTCTCTGGAAACACCATATATTTT.

The rearrangement joins TRBV7-9 to TRBJ2-4, with D perhaps matching TRBD1 (5 bases). V was pared by 1 base and J by 2 bases, with 12 bases between. The CDR3 consists of 16 residues. Germline CDR1 SEHNR, CDR2 FQNEAQ (reference sequence). The CDR3 DNA is TGTGCCAGCAGCTTAGGGGCAGGGCGGACCAAAAACATTCAGTACTTC. Amino acids: CASSLGAGRTKNIQYF.

This chain uses TRBV5-1 with TRBJ2-5; 8 bases fit TRBD1. V was clipped by 3 bases and J by 10 bases; unmatched bases: 5. This CDR3 has 12 residues. Germline lookup yields CDR1 SGHRS and CDR2 YFSETQ. CDR3: CASSYETGVQYF. The CDR3 bases are TGCGCCAGCAGCTATGAGACAGGGGTCCAGTACTTC.